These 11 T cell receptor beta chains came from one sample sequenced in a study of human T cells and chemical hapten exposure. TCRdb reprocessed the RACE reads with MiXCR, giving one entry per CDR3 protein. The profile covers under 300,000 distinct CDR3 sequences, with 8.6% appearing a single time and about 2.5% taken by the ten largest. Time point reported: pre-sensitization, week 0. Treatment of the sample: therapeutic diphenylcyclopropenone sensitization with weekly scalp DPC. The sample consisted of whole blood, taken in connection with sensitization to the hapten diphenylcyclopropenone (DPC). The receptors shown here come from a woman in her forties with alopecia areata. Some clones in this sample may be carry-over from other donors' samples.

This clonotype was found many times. The CDR3 DNA is TGCAGTGCTAGTATCGAGAACAAAGACTATGGCTACACCTTC. It specifies CSASIENKDYGYTF. V and J are TRBV20-1 and TRBJ1-2; no firm D call. The CDR3 spans 14 residues. V was trimmed by 3 bases and J by 3 bases, leaving 14 bases between them. Germline V gene data show CDR1 as DFQATT and CDR2 as SNEGSKA (reference sequence).

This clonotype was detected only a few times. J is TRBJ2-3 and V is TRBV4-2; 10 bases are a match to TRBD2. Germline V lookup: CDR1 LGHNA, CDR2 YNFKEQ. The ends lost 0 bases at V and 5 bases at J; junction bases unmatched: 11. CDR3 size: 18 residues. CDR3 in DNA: TGTGCCAGCAGCCAAGAATGGAGTCTAGCGGGAGAAGAAGATACGCAGTATTTT. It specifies CASSQEWSLAGEEDTQYF.

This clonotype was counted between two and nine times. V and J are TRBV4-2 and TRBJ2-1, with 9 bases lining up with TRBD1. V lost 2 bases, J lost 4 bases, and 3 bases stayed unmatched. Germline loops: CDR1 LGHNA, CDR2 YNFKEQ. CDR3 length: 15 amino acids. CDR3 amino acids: CASSQPGQGYNEQFF. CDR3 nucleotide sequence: TGTGCCAGCAGCCAACCGGGACAGGGATACAATGAGCAGTTCTTC.

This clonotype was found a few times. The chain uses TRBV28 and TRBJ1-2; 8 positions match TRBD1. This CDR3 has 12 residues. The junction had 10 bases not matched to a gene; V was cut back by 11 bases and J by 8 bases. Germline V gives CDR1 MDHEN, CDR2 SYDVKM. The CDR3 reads CAVRGQGRGYTF. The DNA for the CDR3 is TGTGCCGTCCGAGGACAGGGACGGGGCTACACCTTC.

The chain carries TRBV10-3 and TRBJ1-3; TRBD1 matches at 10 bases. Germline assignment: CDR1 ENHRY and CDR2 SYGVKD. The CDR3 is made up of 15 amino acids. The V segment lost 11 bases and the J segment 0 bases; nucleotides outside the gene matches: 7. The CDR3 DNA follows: TGTGCCGCCGGGACAGGGGAAATCTCTGGAAACACCATATATTTT. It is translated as CAAGTGEISGNTIYF.

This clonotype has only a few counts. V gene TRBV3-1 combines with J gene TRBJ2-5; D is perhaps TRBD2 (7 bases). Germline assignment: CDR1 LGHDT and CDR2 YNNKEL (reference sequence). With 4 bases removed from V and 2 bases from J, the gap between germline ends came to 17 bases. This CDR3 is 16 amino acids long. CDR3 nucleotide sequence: TGTGCCAGCAGCCCCCGAACAGGGAGGGTACAAGAGACCCAGTACTTC. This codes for CASSPRTGRVQETQYF.

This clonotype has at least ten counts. CDR3 protein: CASSDWTGVNEKLFF. The CDR3 DNA follows: TGTGCCAGCAGTGACTGGACAGGGGTTAATGAAAAACTGTTTTTT. V usage is TRBV28 and J usage is TRBJ1-4; 9 bases are a match to TRBD1. The CDR3 loop spans 15 amino acids. Trimming at V came to 5 bases and at J to 4 bases, leaving 5 bases not matched to a gene. Germline-derived CDR1 and CDR2 are MDHEN and SYDVKM.

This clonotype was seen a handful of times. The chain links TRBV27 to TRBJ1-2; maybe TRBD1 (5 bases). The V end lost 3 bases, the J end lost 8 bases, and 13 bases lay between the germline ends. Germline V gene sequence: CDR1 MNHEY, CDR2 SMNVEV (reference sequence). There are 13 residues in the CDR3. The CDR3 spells CASSFSGTGGYTF. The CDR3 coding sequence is TGTGCCAGCAGTTTTTCCGGGACGGGAGGCTACACCTTC.

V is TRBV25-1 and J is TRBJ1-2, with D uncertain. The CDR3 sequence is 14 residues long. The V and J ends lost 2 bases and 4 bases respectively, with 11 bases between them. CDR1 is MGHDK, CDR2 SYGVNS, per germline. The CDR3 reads CASSEIYAPYGYTF. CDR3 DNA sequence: TGTGCCAGCAGTGAAATCTACGCCCCCTATGGCTACACCTTC.

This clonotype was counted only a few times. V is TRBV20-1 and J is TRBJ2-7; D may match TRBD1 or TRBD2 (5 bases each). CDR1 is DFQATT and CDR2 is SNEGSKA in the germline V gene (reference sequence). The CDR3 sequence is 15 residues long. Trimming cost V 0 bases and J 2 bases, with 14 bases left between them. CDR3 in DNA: TGCAGTGCTAGAGATTGGGGGAAGGAGACCTACGAGCAGTACTTC. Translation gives CSARDWGKETYEQYF.

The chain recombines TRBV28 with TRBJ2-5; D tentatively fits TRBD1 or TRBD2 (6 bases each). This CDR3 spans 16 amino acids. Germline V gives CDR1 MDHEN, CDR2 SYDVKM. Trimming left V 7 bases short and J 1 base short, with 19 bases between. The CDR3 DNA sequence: TGTGCCAGCACCACCAGAGGGGGGATAGGCCAAGAGACCCAGTACTTC. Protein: CASTTRGGIGQETQYF.